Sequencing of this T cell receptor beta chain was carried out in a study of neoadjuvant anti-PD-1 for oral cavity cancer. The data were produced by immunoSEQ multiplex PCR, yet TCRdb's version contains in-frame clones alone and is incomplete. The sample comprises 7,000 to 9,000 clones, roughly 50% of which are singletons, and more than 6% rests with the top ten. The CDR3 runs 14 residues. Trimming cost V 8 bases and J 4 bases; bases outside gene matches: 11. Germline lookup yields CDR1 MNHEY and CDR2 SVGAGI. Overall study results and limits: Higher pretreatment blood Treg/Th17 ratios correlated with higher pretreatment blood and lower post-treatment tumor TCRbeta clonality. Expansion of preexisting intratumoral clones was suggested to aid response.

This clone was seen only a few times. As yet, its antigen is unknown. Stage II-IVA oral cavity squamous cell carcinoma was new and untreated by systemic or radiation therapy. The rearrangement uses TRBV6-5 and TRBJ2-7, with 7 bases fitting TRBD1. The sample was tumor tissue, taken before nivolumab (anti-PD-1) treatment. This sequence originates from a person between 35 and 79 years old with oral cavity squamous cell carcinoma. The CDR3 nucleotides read TGTGCCAGCGGGCCCGGGACAGACCATTACGAGCAGTACTTC. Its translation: CASGPGTDHYEQYF.